This T cell receptor (beta chain) is from a study of cytomegalovirus exposure and HLA in healthy donors. The study, taken as a whole, reports: Presence/absence analyses rested on an assumption that sequencing depth was roughly uniform across donors. HLA alleles were associated with 17,000 or so TCR beta sequences in a later analysis at 0.05 false discovery rate.

The PCR contained 60 Vbeta and 13 Jbeta primers. In the original analysis: Unique TCR beta chains numbered about 72 million in a later analysis, with around 10 million shared. Clones were read by immunoSEQ multiplex PCR, and TCRdb kept only the in-frame ones, dropping some. Clonal size and the V and J genes are those of that table, whereas D and trimming came from the DNA. In the table there are 100,000 to 150,000 clones, approximately 76% of which are singletons. This clone was seen a few times. Its antigen is undetermined. Samples came from healthy bone marrow donors. The CDR3 has 18 amino acids. Trimming took 1 base from V and 1 from J; bases not matched to a gene: 12. Germline V gives CDR1 SGHRS, CDR2 YFSETQ.

This TCR derives from a man aged 60-69 years in good health and CMV-seropositive. The chain uses TRBV5-1 and TRBJ2-7; 9 nucleotides align to TRBD1. Sequenced input: PBMCs. CDR3 bases: TGCGCCAGCAGCTTGAGGGCCCCGGGACAGGGAGTTTCCTACGAGCAGTACTTC. Protein product: CASSLRAPGQGVSYEQYF.